This entry features one T cell receptor beta chain sequence. This specimen includes other DNA sequences encoding the same CDR3. Clones were read by immunoSEQ multiplex PCR, and TCRdb kept only the in-frame ones, dropping some. This sample yields over 200,000 clones, of which roughly 82% are seen a single time; roughly 15% belongs to the top ten. These data are taken from a study of control samples from healthy donors and cancer patients. Per germline, CDR1 MDHEN and CDR2 SYDVKM. Trimming took off 7 bases at V and 1 base at J, with 16 bases between the two ends. This CDR3 has 15 amino acids. This receptor was identified in a woman aged 55-69 years with lung cancer. Specimen: PBMCs. V usage is TRBV28 and J usage is TRBJ1-1; D might be TRBD1 (6 bases). The CDR3 is CASTGRGGGNTEAFF. CDR3 in DNA: TGTGCCAGCACGGGCAGGGGAGGAGGGAACACTGAAGCTTTCTTT. Variable domain in full (rest from reference TRBV28 and TRBJ1-1): DVKVTQSSRYLVKRTGEKVFLECVQDMDHENMFWYRQDPGLGLRLIYFSYDVKMKEKGDIPEGYSVSREKKERFSLILESASTNQTSMYLCASTGRGGGNTEAFFGQGTRLTVV.